A single sample gave rise to the 23 T cell receptor beta chains below, sequenced in a study. TCRdb analysed the 5' RACE reads with MiXCR anew, one entry per CDR3 protein. Of about 40,000 distinct CDR3 sequences listed, 15% to 20% are singletons. Input material: naive CD4+ T cells sorted from a lymph node. Subset: naive CD4+ T cells, CD4+CD45RA+CD25-. The receptors originated from a female donor with breast cancer.

This clonotype came up many times. This sequence joins TRBV7-9 and TRBJ1-2; 10 positions agree with TRBD1. The CDR3 is 14 residues long. Per the germline V gene, CDR1 is SEHNR and CDR2 is FQNEAQ (reference sequence). The V and J ends lost 4 bases and 2 bases, in that order; junction bases with no gene match: 1. CDR3 DNA: TGTGCCAGCAGCTCGGGACAGGGGAACTATGGCTACACCTTC. It yields the protein CASSSGQGNYGYTF.

Worth noting for this clonotype: With a much larger clone just one base away, this may be a read error. The V and J genes are TRBV7-2 and TRBJ1-5, with 9 bases matching TRBD1. CDR1 and CDR2 from the germline V gene are SGHTA and FQGNSA. The CDR3 loop spans 14 amino acids. The CDR3 nucleotides read TGTGCCAGCAGCTCCGGGACAGGGCATCAGCCCCAGCGTTTT. It codes for CASSSGTGHQPQRF.

This clonotype came up many times. This rearrangement joins TRBV20-1 to TRBJ2-7, with 15 bases matching TRBD2. The CDR3 is 16 residues long. V lost 3 bases to trimming and J lost 7 bases; unmatched junction nucleotides: 10. Germline CDR1 reads DFQATT; CDR2 reads SNEGSKA (reference sequence). The CDR3 nucleotides are TGCAGTGCTAGTCCTGGACTAGCGGGAGGGCCGCGGGAGCAGTACTTC. This sequence encodes CSASPGLAGGPREQYF.

V is TRBV5-1 and J is TRBJ2-3, with 12 bases identical to TRBD2. The CDR3 contains 15 residues. Trimming removed 7 bases from V and 3 bases from J; junction bases left unmatched: 6. Germline assignment: CDR1 SGHRS and CDR2 YFSETQ. CDR3 nucleotide sequence: TGCGCCAGCCGAAAGACTAGCGGGAGTACAGATACGCAGTATTTT. The encoded protein is CASRKTSGSTDTQYF.

This clonotype came up a few times. V and J are TRBV5-1 and TRBJ1-1; TRBD1 is a possible D gene (5 bases). The CDR3 totals 13 residues. Germline CDR1 and CDR2: SGHRS and YFSETQ. V shed 9 bases and J shed 1 base, with 13 bases lying between them. In DNA form, the CDR3 reads TGCGCCACCAAGACAGATCCGAACACTGAAGCTTTCTTT. It is translated as CATKTDPNTEAFF. Variable domain in full (rest from reference TRBV5-1 and TRBJ1-1): KAGVTQTPRYLIKTRGQQVTLSCSPISGHRSVSWYQQTPGQGLQFLFEYFSETQRNKGNFPGRFSGRQFSNSRSEMNVSTLELGDSALYLCATKTDPNTEAFFGQGTRLTVV.

This clonotype was seen repeatedly, ten times or more. This chain joins TRBV12-3 or TRBV12-4 and TRBJ2-1; D may be TRBD1 (6 bases). The CDR3 consists of 14 residues. Deletions cut 6 bases from V and 4 bases from J, with 13 bases between. The CDR3 sequence is CASSTGQHYNEQFF. In DNA form, the CDR3 reads TGTGCCAGCAGCACCGGACAGCATTACAATGAGCAGTTCTTC.

This clonotype appeared many times. This chain connects TRBV5-1 to TRBJ2-5; 10 positions match TRBD1. The CDR3 length is 13 residues. V trimming: 4 bases; J trimming: 5 bases; junction bases outside the gene matches: 2. CDR1 is SGHRS, CDR2 YFSETQ, per germline. This CDR3 is CASSPGQGETQYF. The CDR3 DNA is TGCGCCAGCAGCCCGGGACAGGGGGAGACCCAGTACTTC.

This chain uses TRBV7-8 with TRBJ1-4; weak D call: TRBD1 (5 bases). Germline V gives CDR1 SGHVS, CDR2 FQNEAQ. The V end lost 1 base, the J end lost 10 bases, and 16 bases lay between the germline ends. The CDR3 spans 15 residues. The CDR3 sequence is CASSLGAVSRGKLFF. Here the CDR3 DNA reads TGTGCCAGCAGCTTAGGGGCAGTGTCAAGGGGAAAACTGTTTTTT.

This clonotype has a handful of counts. At one end the junction does not follow the germline gene, possibly because of a read error. This sequence joins TRBV6-5 and TRBJ1-5; D uncertain. Looked up from germline, CDR1 is MNHEY and CDR2 is SVGAGI. The length of the CDR3 is 14 residues. The CDR3 spells CAQGPAHGNLPQHF. The CDR3 DNA follows: TGTGCCCAAGGCCCCGCACATGGCAATCTGCCCCAGCATTTT.

This clonotype occurred many times. The CDR3 nucleotides read TGCGCCAGCAGCCAAGATGGACAGGATGAGCAGTTCTTC. This translates into CASSQDGQDEQFF. The V and J genes are TRBV4-3 and TRBJ2-1, with 7 bases identical to TRBD1. V gave up 0 bases and J gave up 8 bases; unmatched junction bases: 1. This CDR3 has 13 amino acids. Germline CDR1 and CDR2: LGHNA and YSLEER.

The chain couples TRBV7-8 to TRBJ1-1, with 9 bases that match TRBD1. Unmatched junction bases numbered 6, after V lost 5 bases and J lost 5 bases. Germline CDR1 reads SGHVS; CDR2 reads FQNEAQ. CDR3 length: 14 amino acids. CDR3 nucleotide sequence: TGTGCCAGCAGCCATGCGACAGGGGGAACTGAAGCTTTCTTT. Translated: CASSHATGGTEAFF.

This chain joins TRBV6-6 and TRBJ1-2, with TRBD1 matching over 7 bases. V shed 5 bases, J shed 2 bases, and the junction held 5 bases outside the gene matches. Germline lookup yields CDR1 MNHNY and CDR2 SVGAGI (reference sequence). The CDR3 covers 14 residues. The CDR3 bases are TGTGCCAGCAGTAACATACAGGGGAACTATGGCTACACCTTC. Amino acid sequence: CASSNIQGNYGYTF.

The chain employs TRBV7-2 and TRBJ2-2; unclear D gene. The CDR3 consists of 14 residues. Per germline, CDR1 SGHTA and CDR2 FQGNSA. V dropped 1 base and J dropped 2 bases, with 5 bases sitting between them. CDR3 protein: CASSLGSNTGELFF. The CDR3, as DNA: TGTGCCAGCAGCTTAGGGTCTAACACCGGGGAGCTGTTTTTT.

This clonotype was observed many times. CDR3 nucleotides: TGCGCCAGCAGCGTACCGGGACCGCAGGGTGGCTACACCTTC. Its protein product is CASSVPGPQGGYTF. The chain employs TRBV5-1 and TRBJ1-2; TRBD1 is a possible D gene (5 bases). CDR1 is SGHRS and CDR2 is YFSETQ in the germline V gene. Trimming took 4 bases from V and 7 from J, leaving 17 bases between them. The CDR3 is 14 residues long.

The chain has TRBV4-3 and TRBJ2-1; 8 nucleotides agree with TRBD2. The length of the CDR3 is 15 residues. Trimming took 3 bases from V and 5 from J; bases not matched to a gene: 6. Germline CDR1 and CDR2: LGHNA and YSLEER. The CDR3 protein is CASSHLARGDNEQFF. CDR3 bases: TGCGCCAGCAGCCACTTGGCGCGGGGGGACAATGAGCAGTTCTTC.

The rearrangement joins TRBV4-1 to TRBJ2-7, with 12 nucleotides matching TRBD2. After removal of 5 bases from V and 4 bases from J, the junction contained 12 bases not matched to a gene. CDR3 size: 17 residues. Germline loops: CDR1 MGHRA, CDR2 YSYEKL. CDR3 region: CASSGGLAGRGRYEQYF. The CDR3 bases are TGCGCCAGCAGCGGCGGACTAGCGGGAAGGGGGAGATACGAGCAGTACTTC.

This clonotype has just a few counts. This rearrangement joins TRBV3-1 to TRBJ1-1, with 7 positions matching TRBD1. V shed 4 bases and J 7 bases; nucleotides not matched to a gene: 12. From germline, CDR1 is LGHDT and CDR2 YNNKEL (reference sequence). The CDR3 consists of 15 residues. The CDR3 DNA reads as TGTGCCAGCAGCCCCCTTATTGGGGGGGACAGTGAAGCTTTCTTT. Its protein product is CASSPLIGGDSEAFF.

This clonotype has more than one count but fewer than ten. The V gene is TRBV6-1, the J gene TRBJ1-5; maybe TRBD1 (5 bases). Germline V gene data show CDR1 as MNHNS and CDR2 as SASEGT. V lost 6 bases and J lost 2, with 14 bases in between. CDR3 length: 15 residues. The DNA of the CDR3 is TGTGCCAGCAGGGGGGGAGGGAGTGGCAATCAGCCCCAGCATTTT. This sequence encodes CASRGGGSGNQPQHF.

Ten or more counts support this clonotype. This chain joins TRBV6-5 and TRBJ1-3; no clear D. Trimming left V 5 bases short and J 0 bases short, with 8 bases between. Germline V gene sequence: CDR1 MNHEY, CDR2 SVGAGI. This CDR3 spans 14 amino acids. The CDR3, as DNA: TGTGCCAGCAGTCGTCGGGGCTCTGGAAACACCATATATTTT. It encodes CASSRRGSGNTIYF.

Only a few counts were recorded for this clonotype. This chain connects TRBV9 to TRBJ2-7; D not certain. Trimming stripped 4 bases from V and 2 bases from J, with 13 bases between. Per germline, CDR1 SGDLS and CDR2 YYNGEE. The CDR3 length is 14 residues. The CDR3 reads CASSPGSVAYEQYF. The CDR3 nucleotides read TGTGCCAGCAGCCCCGGTAGTGTCGCCTACGAGCAGTACTTC.

This clonotype occurred many times. This rearrangement joins TRBV7-2 to TRBJ2-3; no clear D gene. Germline V lookup: CDR1 SGHTA, CDR2 FQGNSA. This CDR3 has 13 amino acids. Trimming shortened V by 5 bases and J by 4 bases, and 10 bases separated the two germline ends. This CDR3 reads CASSKAPADTQYF. CDR3 in DNA: TGTGCCAGCAGCAAAGCCCCGGCAGATACGCAGTATTTT.

A note on this clonotype: The junction shows a germline mismatch at one end, possibly a read error. The chain is built from TRBV20-1 and TRBJ1-2; the D gene is possibly TRBD1 (5 bases). The germline V gene encodes CDR1 DFQATT and CDR2 SNEGSKA (reference sequence). The CDR3 loop spans 18 amino acids. CDR3 bases: TGCAGTGCTAGAGCCCGGTTTGAACAAGGGGTCCTTAACTATGGCTACGCCTTC. Its protein is CSARARFEQGVLNYGYAF.

The rearrangement joins TRBV2 to TRBJ2-3, with a possible D match to TRBD1 (5 bases). The CDR3 length is 14 residues. With 4 bases removed from V and 1 base from J, the gap between germline ends came to 9 bases. From germline, CDR1 is SNHLY and CDR2 FYNNEI. CDR3 bases: TGTGCCAGCAGTGGGGGCGAGGGCACAGATACGCAGTATTTT. Amino acid sequence: CASSGGEGTDTQYF.